This T cell receptor (beta chain) was sequenced for a study of blood T cell repertoires in COVID-19. Study information: The origin of the acute and convalescent COVID-19 samples was the United States, Italy and Spain. PBMCs, B-cell-depleted T cells, or T cells were the source of the cDNA or gDNA that made up the material.

This CDR3 comprises 16 residues. Germline trimming cut 1 base from V and 5 bases from J; bases unmatched to any gene: 7. Looked up from germline, CDR1 is KGHSH and CDR2 is LQKENI. The Seattle patients, enrolled during active infection, were followed longitudinally. Original data processing: Scientists estimated how many nucleated cells there were by amplifying reference gene primers. TCRdb's table, derived via immunoSEQ multiplex PCR, lists solely in-frame clones and lacks some. That table gives V, J and clone size, and the DNA gave D and trimming. The table includes around 250,000 clones, roughly 86% detected once.

This receptor was identified in a woman at least 80 years old with COVID-19, enrolled during active disease. V gene TRBV18 combines with J gene TRBJ2-7; 11 nucleotides match TRBD2. Sequenced input: peripheral blood. As DNA, the CDR3 is TGTGCCAGCTCACCACTAGCGGGGGGGCGGTATAACGAGCAGTACTTC. Encoded protein: CASSPLAGGRYNEQYF.